Below, 30 T cell receptor beta chains from the same sample are listed, as sequenced in a study of shared clonotypes between healthy human individuals. Only in-frame clones appear in the TCRdb table, and some are missing; sequencing was by immunoSEQ multiplex PCR. This sample has hundreds of thousands of clones, with 90% to 97% found just once. It was CD45RO-negative cells, positively selected for CCR7, that made up naive CD8 cells, with terminally differentiated effector memory CD45RA+ cells excluded. The sequenced material came from naive CD8+ T cells sorted from blood. All receptors derive from a woman aged 30 to 39 in good health.

The genes are TRBV27 and TRBJ2-6; 10 nucleotides match TRBD2. CDR1 is MNHEY and CDR2 is SMNVEV in the germline V gene (reference sequence). This CDR3 is built from 19 residues. Unmatched junction bases numbered 6, after V lost 1 base and J lost 0 bases. This CDR3 reads CASSLWVAGGTSGANVLTF. The CDR3 DNA is TGTGCCAGCAGTTTATGGGTAGCGGGAGGCACCTCTGGGGCCAACGTCCTGACTTTC.

As regards this clone: Different DNA sequences within this sample yield the same CDR3. This chain uses TRBV27 with TRBJ2-7, with D uncertain. CDR1 is MNHEY, CDR2 SMNVEV, per germline (reference sequence). The CDR3 has 13 amino acids. V lost 3 bases and J 3 bases, leaving 9 bases between the germline ends. CDR3 coding DNA: TGTGCCAGCAGTTTGGGAACCGACTACGAGCAGTACTTC. Its protein is CASSLGTDYEQYF.

The V gene is TRBV4-1, the J gene TRBJ2-1; 12 bases match TRBD1. V lost 3 bases to trimming and J lost 5 bases; unmatched junction nucleotides: 5. The CDR3 runs 16 residues. CDR1 is MGHRA, CDR2 YSYEKL, per germline. CDR3 nucleotide sequence: TGCGCCAGCAGCCAGGCCCGGGACAGGGGGCACAATGAGCAGTTCTTC. Amino acid sequence: CASSQARDRGHNEQFF.

The chain is built from TRBV28 and TRBJ1-1; TRBD1 matches 7 bases. CDR1 and CDR2 from the germline V gene are MDHEN and SYDVKM. The CDR3 is made up of 14 amino acids. The ends lost 4 bases at V and 9 bases at J; junction bases unmatched: 11. Here the CDR3 DNA reads TGTGCCAGCAGTTCCACCGGGACAGTCACGAAAGCTTTCTTT. Translation: CASSSTGTVTKAFF.

This rearrangement joins TRBV29-1 to TRBJ2-1; D unresolved. The CDR3 runs to 12 residues. The germline CDR1 and CDR2 sequences are SQVTM and ANQGSEA. V gave up 8 bases and J gave up 2 bases, with 10 bases separating them. The CDR3 DNA follows: TGCAGCCTTCGAGGCCCCTACAATGAGCAGTTCTTC. Its translation: CSLRGPYNEQFF.

The chain couples TRBV29-1 to TRBJ1-2; TRBD1 matches at 12 bases. V shed 1 base and J 4 bases; nucleotides not matched to a gene: 13. The V gene's germline CDR1 is SQVTM and CDR2 ANQGSEA. The CDR3 length is 18 residues. The CDR3 region is CSVEVSGTGGWSAYGYTF. The DNA of the CDR3 is TGCAGCGTTGAAGTTAGTGGGACAGGGGGCTGGTCGGCCTATGGCTACACCTTC.

V gene TRBV27 combines with J gene TRBJ2-7; 9 nucleotides align to TRBD1. The germline gives CDR1 MNHEY, CDR2 SMNVEV (reference sequence). V shed 0 bases, J shed 1 base, and the junction held 4 bases outside the gene matches. The CDR3 is made up of 16 amino acids. As DNA, the CDR3 is TGTGCCAGCAGTTTATCGTCCGGGACAGGGTCCTACGAGCAGTACTTC. Amino acids: CASSLSSGTGSYEQYF.

CDR3 sequence: CASSEAGGRSGYTF. The CDR3 DNA follows: TGTGCCAGCAGTGAAGCCGGGGGTAGGTCTGGCTACACCTTC. The chain couples TRBV2 to TRBJ1-2; possible D gene TRBD1, 5 bases. There are 14 residues in the CDR3. Trimming took off 0 bases at V and 7 bases at J, with 12 bases between the two ends. Germline assignment: CDR1 SNHLY and CDR2 FYNNEI.

The chain uses TRBV28 and TRBJ1-3; D gene unclear. From germline, CDR1 is MDHEN and CDR2 SYDVKM. The germline V and J ends were trimmed by 2 bases and 4 bases, with 12 bases remaining between them. The CDR3 runs to 15 residues. DNA of the CDR3: TGTGCCAGCAGTTTACCCAACTTGAGGGGAAACACCATATATTTT. It encodes CASSLPNLRGNTIYF. Looking up the rest from reference TRBV28 and TRBJ1-3 gives the full variable domain: DVKVTQSSRYLVKRTGEKVFLECVQDMDHENMFWYRQDPGLGLRLIYFSYDVKMKEKGDIPEGYSVSREKKERFSLILESASTNQTSMYLCASSLPNLRGNTIYFGEGSWLTVV.

The chain uses TRBV28 and TRBJ2-5; possible D gene TRBD1, 6 bases. Germline values: CDR1 MDHEN, CDR2 SYDVKM. The CDR3 is 14 residues long. The germline V and J ends were trimmed by 5 bases and 4 bases, with 14 bases remaining between them. CDR3: CASSLTQGRETQYF. CDR3 nucleotide sequence: TGTGCCAGCAGTCTAACTCAGGGGAGAGAGACCCAGTACTTC.

The chain links TRBV2 to TRBJ1-1, with 9 bases identical to TRBD1. V was clipped by 5 bases and J by 3 bases; unmatched bases: 13. The CDR3 has 17 amino acids. From germline, CDR1 is SNHLY and CDR2 FYNNEI. The CDR3 loop reads CASSLSPGQGKHTEAFF. The CDR3 DNA reads TGTGCCAGCAGTCTCTCGCCGGGACAGGGAAAGCACACTGAAGCTTTCTTT. Variable domain in full (rest from reference TRBV2 and TRBJ1-1): EPEVTQTPSHQVTQMGQEVILRCVPISNHLYFYWYRQILGQKVEFLVSFYNNEISEKSEIFDDQFSVERPDGSNFTLKIRSTKLEDSAMYFCASSLSPGQGKHTEAFFGQGTRLTVV.

The V and J genes are TRBV6-1 and TRBJ2-1; TRBD2 matches at 7 bases. V shed 6 bases, J shed 8 bases, and the junction held 1 base outside the gene matches. Germline V gene lookup returns CDR1 MNHNS and CDR2 SASEGT. This CDR3 has 11 residues. CDR3 loop: CASRLAHEQFF. The CDR3 coding sequence is TGTGCCAGCAGACTAGCGCATGAGCAGTTCTTC.

V usage is TRBV15 and J usage is TRBJ1-2; TRBD1 agrees at 7 bases. The CDR3 has 13 residues. The V gene's germline CDR1 is LNHNV and CDR2 YYDKDF (reference sequence). J lost 4 bases, V lost 3 bases, and 2 bases had no gene match. The CDR3 here is CATSSGQVYGYTF. The CDR3 DNA follows: TGTGCCACCAGCAGCGGACAGGTCTATGGCTACACCTTC.

The J gene is TRBJ2-1, the V gene TRBV19; 7 bases match TRBD2. The trim removed 6 bases at V and 2 bases at J, leaving 4 bases unmatched. Germline V gene lookup returns CDR1 LNHDA and CDR2 SQIVND (reference sequence). The CDR3 is made up of 14 amino acids. CDR3 in DNA: TGTGCCAGTAGCCAGGGAGGGCCCTACAATGAGCAGTTCTTC. Its translation is CASSQGGPYNEQFF.

This chain uses TRBV6-6 with TRBJ2-3; 7 bases align to TRBD2. CDR3 size: 14 residues. Germline loops: CDR1 MNHNY, CDR2 SVGAGI (reference sequence). V gave up 8 bases and J gave up 4 bases; unmatched junction bases: 9. The CDR3 is CASGSGMSADTQYF. In nucleotides, the CDR3 is TGTGCCAGCGGGAGCGGGATGTCGGCAGATACGCAGTATTTT.

The chain recombines TRBV5-1 with TRBJ2-5, with 8 bases fitting TRBD2. The J call may be in error: the DNA end matches TRBJ2-7 better. Germline CDR1 and CDR2: SGHRS and YFSETQ. The CDR3 has 15 amino acids. CDR3 DNA sequence: TGCGCCAGCAGCTCAACTAGCGGCCACTCCTACGAGCAGTACTTC. Residues: CASSSTSGHSYEQYF.

The J gene is TRBJ2-3, the V gene TRBV5-6, with 8 bases matching TRBD2. The CDR3 consists of 14 residues. Trimming took 5 bases from V and 4 from J; bases not matched to a gene: 6. Germline CDR1 and CDR2: SGHDT and YYEEEE. The CDR3 nucleotides are TGTGCCAGCAGTCCGGGACTAGTAGCAGATACGCAGTATTTT. Protein: CASSPGLVADTQYF.

The chain employs TRBV9 and TRBJ1-1, with D maybe TRBD1 (6 bases). There are 16 residues in the CDR3. CDR1 is SGDLS and CDR2 is YYNGEE in the germline V gene. Trimming removed 4 bases at V and 0 bases at J, with 16 bases between. The DNA for the CDR3 is TGTGCCAGCAGCACCCGAGGGGGGGGTATGAACACTGAAGCTTTCTTT. Translating gives CASSTRGGGMNTEAFF.

The chain has TRBV21-1 and TRBJ2-1; TRBD2 is the table's D call and was not checked against the DNA. TRBV21-1 counts as a pseudogene. CDR3 length: 13 residues. The DNA of the CDR3 is TGTGCCAGCAGCAAGACCCTCCTAGTCCTCCAGTTCTTC. Protein sequence: CASSKTLLVLQFF.

This clone occurred a few times. CDR3 amino acids: CASSDFGQLNTGELFF. The CDR3 DNA follows: TGTGCCAGCAGTGATTTCGGACAGCTGAACACCGGGGAGCTGTTTTTT. This chain uses TRBV6-1 with TRBJ2-2, with D perhaps matching TRBD1 (6 bases). With 3 bases removed from V and 1 base from J, the gap between germline ends came to 12 bases. Looked up from germline, CDR1 is MNHNS and CDR2 is SASEGT. The CDR3 covers 16 residues.

This sequence joins TRBV27 and TRBJ1-5; a possible D gene is TRBD1 (6 bases). The CDR3 is 14 residues long. From germline, CDR1 is MNHEY and CDR2 SMNVEV (reference sequence). The V gene lost 6 bases and the J gene lost 1 base, with 10 bases spanning the gap. The CDR3 nucleotides are TGTGCCAGCAGGGGGGGCGGGAGCAATCAGCCCCAGCATTTT. It encodes CASRGGGSNQPQHF.

The V gene is TRBV28, the J gene TRBJ1-1, with 7 positions matching TRBD1. The junction had 6 bases not matched to a gene; V was cut back by 4 bases and J by 4 bases. From germline, CDR1 is MDHEN and CDR2 SYDVKM. There are 14 residues in the CDR3. DNA of the CDR3: TGTGCCAGCAGTTACCAGGGGGGGACCACTGAAGCTTTCTTT. This gives the protein CASSYQGGTTEAFF.

V and J are TRBV19 and TRBJ1-1; D call uncertain. Germline V gene lookup returns CDR1 LNHDA and CDR2 SQIVND (reference sequence). Deletions cut 3 bases from V and 2 bases from J, with 13 bases between. The CDR3 contains 15 residues. The CDR3 loop reads CASSIYLRSNTEAFF. CDR3 nucleotides: TGTGCCAGTAGTATTTATTTGAGAAGTAACACTGAAGCTTTCTTT.

This clone has only a few counts. Other DNA sequences of this sample code for an identical CDR3. The chain carries TRBV27 and TRBJ1-1, with D hard to call. Trimming shortened V by 4 bases and J by 8 bases, and 8 bases separated the two germline ends. The CDR3 consists of 11 residues. Germline V gives CDR1 MNHEY, CDR2 SMNVEV (reference sequence). The CDR3 loop is CASSSGAEAFF. Here the CDR3 DNA reads TGTGCCAGCAGTTCAGGAGCCGAAGCTTTCTTT.

The J gene is TRBJ2-1, the V gene TRBV28; D unresolved. Trimming took 5 bases from V and 4 from J, leaving 12 bases between them. The CDR3 contains 14 residues. In germline, CDR1 is MDHEN, CDR2 SYDVKM. CDR3 in amino acids: CASSVGWGYNEQFF. The DNA of the CDR3 is TGTGCCAGCAGTGTCGGCTGGGGATACAATGAGCAGTTCTTC.

The V and J genes are TRBV5-6 and TRBJ2-1; no definite D call. Deletions cut 1 base from V and 6 bases from J, with 8 bases between. This CDR3 comprises 13 residues. Germline V gives CDR1 SGHDT, CDR2 YYEEEE. The chain's CDR3 is CASSLTPLNEQFF. In DNA form, the CDR3 reads TGTGCCAGCAGCTTGACCCCGCTCAATGAGCAGTTCTTC.

V and J are TRBV6-6 and TRBJ1-2; 7 bases are shared with TRBD1. The CDR3 spans 14 residues. J lost 1 base, V lost 5 bases, and 4 bases had no gene match. Germline assignment: CDR1 MNHNY and CDR2 SVGAGI (reference sequence). The CDR3 reads CASSHGQDNYGYTF. CDR3 sequence (DNA): TGTGCCAGCAGTCACGGACAGGATAACTATGGCTACACCTTC.

CDR3 DNA sequence: TGTGCCAAGACAAAAGCAGGGACATCTATTTACGAGCAGTACTTC. This translates into CAKTKAGTSIYEQYF. The chain has TRBV19 and TRBJ2-7; weak D call: TRBD1 (6 bases). The CDR3 is 15 residues long. V lost 10 bases and J 4 bases, leaving 23 bases between the germline ends. In germline, CDR1 is LNHDA, CDR2 SQIVND (reference sequence).

About this clone: Because the CDR3's place on the DNA is in doubt, the DNA is left out and the CDR3 is given as listed by TCRdb. V and J are TRBV5-1 and TRBJ2-7; the D call in the table, TRBD2, was not verified against the DNA. Germline CDR1 is SGHRS and CDR2 is YFSETQ. A total of 19 residues make up the CDR3, ends included. The CDR3 region is CASSLVGQGILRTSGSVDF.

This clone was observed a single time. V is TRBV27 and J is TRBJ1-2; tentative D call: TRBD1 (5 bases). The CDR3 contains 16 residues. Trimming removed 4 bases from V and 8 bases from J, with 23 bases in between. Germline V gene data show CDR1 as MNHEY and CDR2 as SMNVEV (reference sequence). The chain's CDR3 is CASSSHAGQGPGGYTF. The CDR3 DNA sequence: TGTGCCAGCAGTTCCCACGCGGGGCAGGGCCCCGGAGGCTACACCTTC.